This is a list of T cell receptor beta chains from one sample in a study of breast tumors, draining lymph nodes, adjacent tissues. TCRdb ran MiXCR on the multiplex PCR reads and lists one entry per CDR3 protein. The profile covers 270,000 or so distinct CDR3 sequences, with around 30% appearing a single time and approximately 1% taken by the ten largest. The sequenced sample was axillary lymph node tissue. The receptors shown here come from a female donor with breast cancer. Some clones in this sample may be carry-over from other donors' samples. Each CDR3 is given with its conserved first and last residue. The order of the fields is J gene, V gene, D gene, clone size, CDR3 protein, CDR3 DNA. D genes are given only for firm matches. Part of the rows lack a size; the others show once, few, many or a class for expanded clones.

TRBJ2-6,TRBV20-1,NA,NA,CSASDGGANVLTF,TGCAGTGCTAGCGATGGCGGGGCCAACGTCCTGACTTTC
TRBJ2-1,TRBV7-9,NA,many,CASSLTPGTLTYNEQFF,TGTGCCAGCAGCTTAACACCCGGGACACTAACTTACAATGAGCAGTTCTTC
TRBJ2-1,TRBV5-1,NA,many,CASSRGLGGNEQFF,TGCGCCAGCAGCCGAGGACTAGGGGGCAATGAGCAGTTCTTC
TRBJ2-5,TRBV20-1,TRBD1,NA,CSARDTGQIQETQYF,TGCAGTGCTAGAGATACGGGACAGATCCAAGAGACCCAGTACTTC
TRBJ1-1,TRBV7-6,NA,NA,CASSPTGSEAFF,TGTGCCAGCAGCCCTACAGGTTCTGAAGCTTTCTTT
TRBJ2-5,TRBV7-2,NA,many,CASSRDRKQETQYF,TGTGCCAGCAGCCGGGACCGAAAACAAGAGACCCAGTACTTC
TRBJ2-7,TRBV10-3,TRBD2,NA,CAISQAGGPYEQYF,TGTGCCATCAGTCAAGCGGGAGGGCCCTACGAGCAGTACTTC
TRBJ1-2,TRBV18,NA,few,CASSPPGGGGGYTF,TGTGCCAGCTCACCACCCGGCGGGGGCGGTGGCTACACCTTC
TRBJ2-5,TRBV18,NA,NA,CASSAGFQETQYF,TGTGCCAGCTCAGCAGGTTTCCAAGAGACCCAGTACTTC
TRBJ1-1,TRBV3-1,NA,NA,CASSPGTEAFF,TGTGCCAGCAGCCCCGGAACTGAAGCTTTCTTT
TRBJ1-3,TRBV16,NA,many,CASSQATSKGNTIYF,TGTGCCAGCAGCCAAGCGACGTCGAAAGGAAACACCATATATTTT
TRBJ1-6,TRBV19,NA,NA,CAIGQAFSYNSPLHF,TGTGCTATTGGGCAGGCCTTCTCCTATAATTCACCCCTCCACTTT
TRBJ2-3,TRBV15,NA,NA,CASSREIGNRETQYF,TGTGCCAGCAGCAGAGAGATTGGGAATCGAGAGACGCAGTATTTT
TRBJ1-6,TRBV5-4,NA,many,CASTLFLGSDNSPLHF,TGTGCCAGCACTCTTTTTTTAGGGTCGGATAATTCACCCCTCCACTTT
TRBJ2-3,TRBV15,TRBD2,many,CATSRISGKGRTTQYF,TGTGCCACCAGCAGAATTAGCGGGAAGGGGAGGACTACGCAGTATTTT
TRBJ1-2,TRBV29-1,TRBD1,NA,CSVTGGTPSYGYTF,TGCAGCGTCACAGGGGGCACGCCGTCCTATGGCTACACCTTC
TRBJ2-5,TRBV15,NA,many,CATSRDLSGLRETQYF,TGTGCCACCAGCAGAGATTTGTCAGGGTTGCGAGAGACCCAGTACTTC
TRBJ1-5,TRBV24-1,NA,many,CATSDQVTGGVGQPQHF,TGTGCCACCAGTGACCAAGTTACCGGGGGCGTCGGTCAGCCCCAGCATTTT
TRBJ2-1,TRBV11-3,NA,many,CASSVRATNNEQFF,TGTGCCAGCAGCGTCCGGGCCACGAACAATGAGCAGTTCTTC
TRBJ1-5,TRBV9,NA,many,CASSVAPGNNQPQHF,TGTGCCAGCAGCGTAGCCCCTGGGAACAATCAGCCCCAGCATTTT
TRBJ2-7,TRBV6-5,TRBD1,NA,CASSLTRQGAGEQYF,TGTGCCAGCAGTTTAACCCGACAGGGGGCAGGGGAGCAGTACTTC
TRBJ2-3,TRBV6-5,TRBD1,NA,CASRAPGQGNTDTQYF,TGTGCCAGCAGGGCACCGGGACAGGGGAACACAGATACGCAGTATTTT
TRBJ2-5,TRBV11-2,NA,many,CASSLELTGEETQYF,TGTGCCAGCAGCTTAGAACTGACAGGAGAAGAGACCCAGTACTTC
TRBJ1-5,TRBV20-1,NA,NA,CSAKGPLQDQETQHF,TGCAGTGCCAAAGGACCCCTCCAAGATCAAGAGACCCAGCATTTT
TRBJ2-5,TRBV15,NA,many,CATSRFGLSETQYF,TGTGCCACCAGCAGATTCGGGTTGTCAGAGACCCAGTACTTC
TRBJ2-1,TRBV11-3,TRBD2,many,CASSPRTSATNGNEQFF,TGTGCCAGCAGCCCTAGGACTAGCGCCACAAATGGGAATGAGCAGTTCTTC
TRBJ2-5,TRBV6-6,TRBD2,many,CASTLTSAYQETQYF,TGTGCCAGCACCCTGACTAGCGCGTACCAAGAGACCCAGTACTTC
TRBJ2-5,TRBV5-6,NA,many,CASSIGPPETQYF,TGTGCCAGCAGCATAGGACCCCCGGAGACCCAGTACTTC
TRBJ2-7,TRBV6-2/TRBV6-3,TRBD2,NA,CASSKTGTSGRTGYEQYF,TGTGCCAGCAGTAAGACTGGGACTAGCGGGAGGACTGGCTACGAGCAGTACTTC
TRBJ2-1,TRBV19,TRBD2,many,CASSLGLAYNEQFF,TGTGCCAGTAGTTTAGGACTAGCCTACAATGAGCAGTTCTTC
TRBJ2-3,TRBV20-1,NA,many,CSASSRGGTDTQYF,TGCAGTGCTAGTAGTCGCGGAGGAACAGATACGCAGTATTTT
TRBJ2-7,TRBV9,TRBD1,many,CASSAGQGAVGEQYF,TGTGCCAGCAGCGCCGGACAGGGGGCTGTAGGCGAGCAGTACTTC
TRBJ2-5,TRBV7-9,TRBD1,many,CASSTGQGAGETQYF,TGTGCCAGCAGCACAGGACAGGGGGCGGGGGAGACCCAGTACTTC
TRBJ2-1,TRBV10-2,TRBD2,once,CASSFLGLAGEQFF,TGTGCCAGCAGTTTCCTGGGACTAGCGGGAGAGCAGTTCTTC
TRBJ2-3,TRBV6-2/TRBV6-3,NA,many,CASSLLAGSTDTQYF,TGTGCCAGCAGCTTACTCGCGGGGAGCACAGATACGCAGTATTTT
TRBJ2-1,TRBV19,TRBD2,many,CASSIDGTSLSSYNEQFF,TGTGCCAGTAGTATAGATGGGACTAGCCTTAGCTCCTACAATGAGCAGTTCTTC
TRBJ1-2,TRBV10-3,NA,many,CAISDIRSNYGYTF,TGTGCCATCAGTGATATCCGGTCTAACTATGGCTACACCTTC
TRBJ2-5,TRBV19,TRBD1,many,CASRQGDIIQETQYF,TGTGCCAGTAGGCAGGGGGATATAATTCAAGAGACCCAGTACTTC
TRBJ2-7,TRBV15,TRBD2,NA,CATSKGLAGGSAQYF,TGTGCCACCAGCAAAGGACTAGCGGGAGGGTCCGCACAGTACTTC
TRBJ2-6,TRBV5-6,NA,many,CASSLVQGISSGANVLTF,TGTGCCAGCAGCTTGGTGCAGGGGATCAGCTCTGGGGCCAACGTCCTGACTTTC
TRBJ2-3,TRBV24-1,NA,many,CATSAHLGTDTQYF,TGTGCCACCAGTGCACACCTTGGCACAGATACGCAGTATTTT
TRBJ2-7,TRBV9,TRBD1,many,CASSVGATGGYEQYF,TGTGCCAGCAGCGTAGGGGCGACAGGGGGTTACGAGCAGTACTTC